These T cell receptor beta chains were read from a single sample in a study of T-cell memory formation after mild COVID-19. Each CDR3 protein gets one entry after TCRdb re-called the 5' RACE reads with MiXCR. In the table there are about 14,000 distinct CDR3 sequences, roughly 20% of which are singletons. The sample was PBMCs or a T cell subset sorted from them (not recorded which). The receptors were gathered from an adult woman who had mild COVID-19 (a few samples of this study predate the infection). Cell type and time point are not known. The CDR3 runs from the conserved cysteine through the conserved F or W. The D gene is left open where the match is weak. Clone size is given for some rows only: seen once, a few or many times, or a class if the clone is expanded.

size,V,D,J,DNA,CDR3
many,TRBV7-9,TRBD1,TRBJ1-5,TGTGCCAGCAGCGCCGGGGGACAGGGGGCGGGTCAGCCCCAGCATTTT,CASSAGGQGAGQPQHF
many,TRBV29-1,TRBD1,TRBJ1-1,TGCAGCGTTGGACAGGGAATCATGAACACTGAAGCTTTCTTT,CSVGQGIMNTEAFF
many,TRBV5-5,TRBD1,TRBJ1-2,TGTGCCAGCAGCGGAGGGACAGGGGGCCGCAGCTATGGCTACACCTTC,CASSGGTGGRSYGYTF
many,TRBV20-1,-,TRBJ2-7,TGCAGTGCTAGATTACCCGACACGGGATCCTACGAGCAGTACTTC,CSARLPDTGSYEQYF
medium-sized,TRBV15,-,TRBJ2-7,TGTGCCACCAGCAGAGATCCCGTGGGAGTCCCCTCCGTAGACTACGAGCAGTACTTC,CATSRDPVGVPSVDYEQYF
many,TRBV12-3/TRBV12-4,TRBD1,TRBJ1-2,TGTGCCAGCAGTGCCCCACCCCAGGGGGTTGGCTACACCTTC,CASSAPPQGVGYTF
many,TRBV4-3,-,TRBJ2-1,TGCGCCAGCAGCCAAGGAGGGCAGGCTTACAATGAGCAGTTCTTC,CASSQGGQAYNEQFF
medium-sized,TRBV5-1,TRBD1,TRBJ1-1,TGCGCCAGCAGCTTGGCAGGGGGAAACACTGAAGCTTTCTTT,CASSLAGGNTEAFF
many,TRBV7-3,-,TRBJ1-1,TGTGCCAGCAGCTTATATGAGGACACTGAAGCTTTCTTT,CASSLYEDTEAFF
many,TRBV19,-,TRBJ2-1,TGTGCCAGTAGTATCAGCGGCTACAATGAGCAGTTCTTC,CASSISGYNEQFF
many,TRBV6-5,TRBD1,TRBJ1-1,TGTGCCAGCAGGTCGACAGGGCACACTGAAGCTTTCTTT,CASRSTGHTEAFF
many,TRBV4-2,TRBD2,TRBJ2-7,TGTGCCAGCAGCCCATCCGGAGCGGGGGACGCCTACGAGCAGTACTTC,CASSPSGAGDAYEQYF
many,TRBV20-1,-,TRBJ2-1,TGCAGTGCTAGAGATTGGGCCTTGAACGTGGATGAGCAGTTCTTC,CSARDWALNVDEQFF
-,TRBV7-2,TRBD1,TRBJ2-4,TGTGCCAGCAGCCGACAGGGGGGAAACATTCAGTACTTC,CASSRQGGNIQYF
medium-sized,TRBV27,-,TRBJ2-1,TGTGCCAGCAGTTTGGGCGGCATTGAGCAGTTCTTC,CASSLGGIEQFF
many,TRBV12-3/TRBV12-4,TRBD1,TRBJ2-5,TGTGCCAGCCAGGACAGGGATAGAGAGACCCAGTACTTC,CASQDRDRETQYF
many,TRBV20-1,TRBD1,TRBJ2-7,TGCAGTGCTATCCCCTATAGGGGACAGGGCCTCGACGAGCAGTACTTC,CSAIPYRGQGLDEQYF
many,TRBV7-2,TRBD2,TRBJ2-1,TGTGCCAGCATCGTAGGGGCGGCGGGAGGGCCGGGTTGGAGGAATGAGCAGTTCTTC,CASIVGAAGGPGWRNEQFF
many,TRBV11-2,-,TRBJ1-1,TGTGCCAGCAGCCCACGCAGCGGGTCTTACACTGAAGCTTTCTTT,CASSPRSGSYTEAFF
few,TRBV3-1,-,TRBJ1-2,TGTGCCAGCAGCCTCGCAGGGGAGGACACCTTC,CASSLAGEDTF
many,TRBV5-4,TRBD2,TRBJ2-5,TGTGCCAGCAGCCTAGGACTAGCGGGGGCCAATGAAGAGACCCAGTACTTC,CASSLGLAGANEETQYF
few,TRBV13,TRBD1,TRBJ2-7,TGTGCCAGCAGCTTGTGGACAGGGGCATCCTACGAGCAGTACTTC,CASSLWTGASYEQYF
many,TRBV7-2,TRBD2,TRBJ2-7,TGTGCCAGCAGCTTAATAGCGGGAGTATCGGGTGACGAGCAGTACTTC,CASSLIAGVSGDEQYF
many,TRBV9,-,TRBJ2-3,TGTGCCAGCAGCGCCAGTTCTGCTAGCACAGATACGCAGTATTTT,CASSASSASTDTQYF
-,TRBV19,-,TRBJ1-1,TGTGCCAGTAGTCAGACCCTTTACACTGAAGCTTTCTTT,CASSQTLYTEAFF
many,TRBV12-3/TRBV12-4,TRBD1,TRBJ1-1,TGTGCCAGCAGTCGGACAGGGGGTGAAGCTTTCTTT,CASSRTGGEAFF
many,TRBV13,TRBD2,TRBJ2-3,TGTGCCAGCAGCCCCCGACTAGCGGGGGGGGAAGATACGCAGTATTTT,CASSPRLAGGEDTQYF
many,TRBV19,-,TRBJ2-7,TGTGCCAGTAGTATAGGAGGGCGGACAGTCTACGAGCAGTACTTC,CASSIGGRTVYEQYF
many,TRBV11-1,-,TRBJ2-2,TGTGCCAGCAGCTTAGAACAGGGCGCCACCGGGGAGCTGTTTTTT,CASSLEQGATGELFF
many,TRBV7-6,-,TRBJ1-1,TGTGCCAGCAGCCCCCGCGAGGCCTTCGGGGACACTGAAGCTTTCTTT,CASSPREAFGDTEAFF
many,TRBV7-9,-,TRBJ1-2,TGTGCCAGCAGCAGGCGACAGTCGCATACTCCCTATGGCTACACCTTC,CASSRRQSHTPYGYTF
many,TRBV12-3/TRBV12-4,TRBD1,TRBJ2-4,TGTGCCAGCACCCCCCCCTACGGGACAGGGGAAAACATTCAGTACTTC,CASTPPYGTGENIQYF
many,TRBV20-1,TRBD1,TRBJ1-6,TGCAGTGCTAAACAGGGGTCCGGCTATAATTCACCCCTCCACTTT,CSAKQGSGYNSPLHF
many,TRBV19,TRBD2,TRBJ2-1,TGTGCCAGTAGTATAGCTAGCGGGGGCCACAATGAGCAGTTCTTC,CASSIASGGHNEQFF
many,TRBV7-9,-,TRBJ2-3,TGTGCCAGCAGCTCCGATACGCAGTATTTT,CASSSDTQYF
many,TRBV10-3,TRBD2,TRBJ2-1,TGTGCCTCTACCCTCCAACTAGCGGGGGGATCTAATGAGCAGTTCTTC,CASTLQLAGGSNEQFF
-,TRBV6-5,-,TRBJ2-4,TGTGCCAGCAGGGTGGGTTTCGCCAAAAACATTCAGTACTTC,CASRVGFAKNIQYF
many,TRBV6-2/TRBV6-3,-,TRBJ1-5,TGTGCCAGCAGTTACTCCCTTCGGATAGGAGGGCAATATCAGCCCCAGCATTTT,CASSYSLRIGGQYQPQHF
many,TRBV18,-,TRBJ2-7,TGTGCCAGCTCACCATCGACAGTCTACGAGCAGTACTTC,CASSPSTVYEQYF
many,TRBV9,-,TRBJ1-2,TGTGCCAGCAGCGGATACAGGGAGTTCAACTATGGCTACACCTTC,CASSGYREFNYGYTF
-,TRBV30,TRBD2,TRBJ2-3,TGTGCCTGGCATAGCGGGGAAACCCAAATAGATACGCAGTATTTT,CAWHSGETQIDTQYF
many,TRBV5-1,-,TRBJ2-5,TGCGCCAGCAGCGTCCCACCTTCGGAGACCCAGTACTTC,CASSVPPSETQYF
many,TRBV5-1,TRBD1,TRBJ2-7,TGCGCCAGCAGCTGGGACAGGTTTCCCTACGAGCAGTACTTC,CASSWDRFPYEQYF
many,TRBV24-1,-,TRBJ2-5,TGTGCCACCAGTGATGGCAGAGAGACCCAGTACTTC,CATSDGRETQYF
many,TRBV6-5,-,TRBJ2-5,TGTGCCAGCAGTAACGCAGGGCGGGTTGGGAACCACCGGGAGACCCAGTACTTC,CASSNAGRVGNHRETQYF
many,TRBV7-6,-,TRBJ1-1,TGTGCCAGCAGCTTAACGGGTAGGACTGAAGCTTTCTTT,CASSLTGRTEAFF
many,TRBV29-1,TRBD1,TRBJ1-1,TGCAGCGCCCCGACCCCGGGGGACAGCCCGATAAGCGGTGAAGCTTTCTTT,CSAPTPGDSPISGEAFF
-,TRBV7-2,-,TRBJ2-2,TGTGCCAGCAGCTTAGATATGGTAGCCGGGGAGCTGTTTTTT,CASSLDMVAGELFF
many,TRBV5-4,TRBD1,TRBJ1-2,TGTGCCAGCAGGACAGGGGGGACAGCAGAATCTAACTATGGCTACACCTTC,CASRTGGTAESNYGYTF
many,TRBV7-2,TRBD2,TRBJ2-3,TGTGCCAGCAGCTTCTTTAGAGGGAGCGGGATTAGCACAGATACGCAGTATTTT,CASSFFRGSGISTDTQYF
many,TRBV14,-,TRBJ2-7,TGTGCCAGCAGCCAGTACGAATGGACACCCTCCTACGAGCAGTACTTC,CASSQYEWTPSYEQYF
many,TRBV2,-,TRBJ2-5,TGTGCCAGCAGTGTTAGGCAAGAGACCCAGTACTTC,CASSVRQETQYF
many,TRBV6-4,TRBD1,TRBJ1-1,TGTGCCAGCCGACAGGGGTGGGAGACTGAAGCTTTCTTT,CASRQGWETEAFF
many,TRBV20-1,-,TRBJ2-1,TGCAGTGCTAGCCAGAGATCGTTCGATGTCTATGAGCAGTTCTTC,CSASQRSFDVYEQFF
many,TRBV7-2,TRBD1,TRBJ1-1,TGTGCCAGCAGCTTAGCAGCAGGCAGGGGGATCGGGATGAACACTGAAGCTTTCTTT,CASSLAAGRGIGMNTEAFF
many,TRBV3-1,-,TRBJ2-7,TGTGCCAGCAGCCAACGAGGGCGGAGCTCCTACGAGCAGTACTTC,CASSQRGRSSYEQYF
many,TRBV20-1,TRBD2,TRBJ2-1,TGCAGTGCTAGAGATAGCACTAGCGGGCTAAATGAGCAGTTCTTC,CSARDSTSGLNEQFF
many,TRBV12-3/TRBV12-4,-,TRBJ2-7,TGTGCCAGCAGTTCGTCCTACGAGCAGTACTTC,CASSSSYEQYF
many,TRBV10-3,TRBD1,TRBJ2-7,TGTGCCATCAGTGACCACGGGACAGGCCTAACCTACGAGCAGTACTTC,CAISDHGTGLTYEQYF
-,TRBV12-3/TRBV12-4,-,TRBJ1-5,TGTGCCAGCAGCCTCCAGAGGGGTCTGAATCAGCCCCAGCATTTT,CASSLQRGLNQPQHF